These T cell receptor beta chains were read from a single sample in a study of blood T cell repertoires in COVID-19. Assay: immunoSEQ multiplex PCR; the TCRdb copy retains only in-frame clones and omits some. The table shows more than 85,000 clones, with roughly 80% occurring only once. The sequenced sample was peripheral blood. All receptors come from a woman at least 80 years old with acute or convalescent COVID-19. Both conserved end residues are part of each CDR3. Each record gives: clone size, J gene, D gene, V gene, CDR3 DNA, CDR3 protein. A D gene is named only where the DNA matches it firmly. The listing skips clone size in some rows; elsewhere it reads once, few, many or a size class.

clone size: NA
J gene: TRBJ2-1
D gene: TRBD2
V gene: TRBV6-5
CDR3 DNA: TGTGCCAGCAGTTTAGCGGGAGGGAGAAAGGATGAGCAGTTCTTC
CDR3 protein: CASSLAGGRKDEQFF

clone size: NA
J gene: TRBJ2-2
D gene: NA
V gene: TRBV28
CDR3 DNA: TGTGCCAGCAGTGACAGGTTAAACACCGGGGAGCTGTTTTTT
CDR3 protein: CASSDRLNTGELFF

clone size: NA
J gene: TRBJ2-2
D gene: TRBD1
V gene: TRBV5-1
CDR3 DNA: TGCGCCAGCCGGACAGGGGAAAGCACCGGGGAGCTGTTTTTT
CDR3 protein: CASRTGESTGELFF

clone size: NA
J gene: TRBJ1-4
D gene: TRBD1
V gene: TRBV28
CDR3 DNA: TGTGCCAGCCGGAAAGGGGGCATTGAAAAACTGTTTTTT
CDR3 protein: CASRKGGIEKLFF

clone size: NA
J gene: TRBJ1-2
D gene: TRBD1
V gene: TRBV6-6
CDR3 DNA: TGTGCCAGCAGTTATGGACAGGGGCTTGGCTACACCTTC
CDR3 protein: CASSYGQGLGYTF

clone size: NA
J gene: TRBJ2-3
D gene: TRBD1
V gene: TRBV18
CDR3 DNA: TGTGCCAGCTCATCCCGGGACAGGGGAGGTTGGAGCACAGATACGCAGTATTTT
CDR3 protein: CASSSRDRGGWSTDTQYF

clone size: NA
J gene: TRBJ2-7
D gene: NA
V gene: TRBV7-9
CDR3 DNA: TGTGCCAGCAGCTTATTAGCGGACTCCGAGCAGTACTTC
CDR3 protein: CASSLLADSEQYF

clone size: NA
J gene: TRBJ2-5
D gene: NA
V gene: TRBV2
CDR3 DNA: TGTGCCGGATCGCGAGGGGAGACCCAGTACTTC
CDR3 protein: CAGSRGETQYF

clone size: NA
J gene: TRBJ2-1
D gene: TRBD2
V gene: TRBV18
CDR3 DNA: TGTGCCAGCTCACAGGGGACTAGCGGGAGCAATGAGCAGTTCTTC
CDR3 protein: CASSQGTSGSNEQFF

clone size: few
J gene: TRBJ1-3
D gene: TRBD1
V gene: TRBV19
CDR3 DNA: TGTGCCAGTAGTAGCCCGGGACAGGGAAACACCATATATTTT
CDR3 protein: CASSSPGQGNTIYF

clone size: NA
J gene: TRBJ1-1
D gene: NA
V gene: TRBV5-1
CDR3 DNA: TGCGCCAGCAGCTTGACAGGGCCTAGGAACACTGAAGCTTTCTTT
CDR3 protein: CASSLTGPRNTEAFF

clone size: NA
J gene: TRBJ2-1
D gene: NA
V gene: TRBV7-2
CDR3 DNA: TGTGCCAGCAGCCCCGCGGGTAGCTCCTACAATGAGCAGTTCTTC
CDR3 protein: CASSPAGSSYNEQFF

clone size: NA
J gene: TRBJ1-6
D gene: NA
V gene: TRBV18
CDR3 DNA: TGTGCCAGCTCACCATTACGGGGTAATTCACCCCTCCACTTT
CDR3 protein: CASSPLRGNSPLHF

clone size: NA
J gene: TRBJ2-3
D gene: TRBD2
V gene: TRBV29-1
CDR3 DNA: TGCAGCGTTGGGGTTTTACTAGCGGGAGGTAGAGATACGCAGTATTTT
CDR3 protein: CSVGVLLAGGRDTQYF

clone size: NA
J gene: TRBJ1-1
D gene: NA
V gene: TRBV20-1
CDR3 DNA: TGCAGTGCAGGCGGGAGGTCTGAAGCTTTCTTT
CDR3 protein: CSAGGRSEAFF

clone size: once
J gene: TRBJ2-1
D gene: NA
V gene: TRBV3-1/TRBV3-2
CDR3 DNA: TGTGCCAGCAGCCTTCCTTCTGACTCCCCCCGCCAGTTCTTC
CDR3 protein: CASSLPSDSPRQFF

clone size: NA
J gene: TRBJ2-1
D gene: TRBD2
V gene: TRBV10-2
CDR3 DNA: TGCGCCAGCAGTGACGGGCGGGGGAGCTACAATGAGCAGTTCTTC
CDR3 protein: CASSDGRGSYNEQFF

clone size: NA
J gene: TRBJ2-1
D gene: TRBD1
V gene: TRBV19
CDR3 DNA: TGTGCCAGTAGTAGGACAGGGGGCCCCAGGGATGAGCAGTTCTTC
CDR3 protein: CASSRTGGPRDEQFF

clone size: NA
J gene: TRBJ2-3
D gene: TRBD2
V gene: TRBV6-4
CDR3 DNA: TGTGCCAGCAGGCGGCTAGCGGGGTACACAGATACGCAGTATTTT
CDR3 protein: CASRRLAGYTDTQYF

clone size: NA
J gene: TRBJ1-2
D gene: TRBD1
V gene: TRBV5-1
CDR3 DNA: TGCGCCAGCAGCAGGGGACAGGGGGACTATGGCTACACCTTC
CDR3 protein: CASSRGQGDYGYTF

clone size: NA
J gene: TRBJ2-6
D gene: TRBD2
V gene: TRBV9
CDR3 DNA: TGTGCCAGCAGCGCTTCAGCCGGGACTACCAACGTCCTGACTTTC
CDR3 protein: CASSASAGTTNVLTF

clone size: NA
J gene: TRBJ1-3
D gene: TRBD1
V gene: TRBV18
CDR3 DNA: TGTGCCAGCTCATTCGACAGGGATGGAAACACCATATATTTT
CDR3 protein: CASSFDRDGNTIYF

clone size: NA
J gene: TRBJ1-2
D gene: NA
V gene: TRBV15
CDR3 DNA: TGTGCCACCGGAGGCAGGAACTATGGCTACACCTTC
CDR3 protein: CATGGRNYGYTF

clone size: NA
J gene: TRBJ1-5
D gene: TRBD1
V gene: TRBV6-5
CDR3 DNA: TGTGCCAGCAGTCGGAGGAAGACAGGGGATCAGCCCCAGCATTTT
CDR3 protein: CASSRRKTGDQPQHF

clone size: NA
J gene: TRBJ2-6
D gene: NA
V gene: TRBV6-6
CDR3 DNA: TGTGCCAGCAGTCCCGAGCCGAGCTCTGGGGCCAACGTCCTGACTTTC
CDR3 protein: CASSPEPSSGANVLTF

clone size: few
J gene: TRBJ2-1
D gene: TRBD2
V gene: TRBV29-1
CDR3 DNA: TGCAGCGATGGGACTAGCGGGGACAATGAGCAGTTCTTC
CDR3 protein: CSDGTSGDNEQFF

clone size: NA
J gene: TRBJ2-6
D gene: NA
V gene: TRBV10-1
CDR3 DNA: TGCGCCAGCAGTGAAGGGGGAGCTGGGGCCAACGTCCTGACTTTC
CDR3 protein: CASSEGGAGANVLTF

clone size: NA
J gene: TRBJ1-4
D gene: NA
V gene: TRBV7-8
CDR3 DNA: TGTGCCAGCAGCCCCCTGTGGGGGGATAATGAAAAACTGTTTTTT
CDR3 protein: CASSPLWGDNEKLFF

clone size: NA
J gene: TRBJ2-1
D gene: NA
V gene: TRBV2
CDR3 DNA: TGTGCCAGCAGGAGGGACAATGAGCAGTTCTTC
CDR3 protein: CASRRDNEQFF

clone size: NA
J gene: TRBJ2-5
D gene: NA
V gene: TRBV10-3
CDR3 DNA: TGTGCCGCCACTTCCAATCAGGCCCATTTTTACTTC
CDR3 protein: CAATSNQAHFYF

clone size: NA
J gene: TRBJ1-5
D gene: TRBD1
V gene: TRBV28
CDR3 DNA: TGTGCCAGCAGTTTAATGAGTGCAACAGGGGGATATGAAAGCAATCAGCCCCAGCATTTT
CDR3 protein: CASSLMSATGGYESNQPQHF

clone size: NA
J gene: TRBJ2-4
D gene: NA
V gene: TRBV12-5
CDR3 DNA: TGTGCTAGTGGTTCCCCCCCACTGCTCAAAAACATTCAGTACTTC
CDR3 protein: CASGSPPLLKNIQYF

clone size: NA
J gene: TRBJ1-4
D gene: TRBD1
V gene: TRBV5-1
CDR3 DNA: TGCGCCAGCAGCTTTGGACAGGTCGGGGAAAAACTGTTTTTT
CDR3 protein: CASSFGQVGEKLFF